One sample yielded the 6 T cell receptor beta chains listed below, sequenced in a study of shared clonotypes between healthy human individuals. Data came from immunoSEQ multiplex PCR; TCRdb stores just in-frame clones and leaves some out. The sample contains about 110,000 clones, around 68% of which appear only once. Specimen: memory CD8+ T cells sorted from blood. Subset meaning: CD45RO+ cells pooled with CCR7-negative TemRA cells. Every receptor here comes from a woman aged 25-40 years in good health.

This clone was recorded at least ten times. This chain's CDR3 is CASSDGANQPQHF. DNA of the CDR3: TGTGCCAGCAGTGACGGGGCCAATCAGCCCCAGCATTTT. V usage is TRBV6-4 and J usage is TRBJ1-5, with a possible D match to TRBD1 (5 bases). V dropped 2 bases and J dropped 3 bases, with 5 bases sitting between them. Germline V CDR1 and CDR2: MRHNA, SNTAGT. This CDR3 has 13 residues.

V usage is TRBV7-3 and J usage is TRBJ1-1; D is unresolved. V was pared by 4 bases and J by 4 bases, with 10 bases between. The CDR3 length is 13 residues. The germline V gene has CDR1 SGHTA and CDR2 FQGTGA. CDR3 sequence: CASSSSSSTEAFF. CDR3 bases: TGTGCCAGCAGCTCTTCAAGTTCCACTGAAGCTTTCTTT.

The CDR3 spells CASSFGEGTYNEQFF. For the CDR3, the DNA is TGTGCCAGCAGCTTTGGGGAAGGGACATACAATGAGCAGTTCTTC. This chain connects TRBV5-4 to TRBJ2-1; a possible D gene is TRBD1 (6 bases). The CDR3 loop spans 15 amino acids. V shed 2 bases and J shed 4 bases, with 13 bases lying between them. Germline V gives CDR1 SGHNT, CDR2 YYREEE (reference sequence).

In its sample, this clone was seen a few times. The chain carries TRBV28 and TRBJ2-7; 13 bases are a match to TRBD2. The junction had 13 bases not matched to a gene; V was cut back by 5 bases and J by 3 bases. The CDR3 totals 18 residues. Germline CDR1 is MDHEN and CDR2 is SYDVKM. CDR3: CASSPHRGRLAGGYEQYF. The CDR3 DNA is TGTGCCAGCAGTCCACACAGGGGTCGACTAGCGGGGGGCTACGAGCAGTACTTC.

The chain couples TRBV5-4 to TRBJ2-2; 8 bases match TRBD1. V shed 1 base, J shed 0 bases, and the junction held 2 bases outside the gene matches. The CDR3 spans 16 residues. Germline-derived CDR1 and CDR2 are SGHNT and YYREEE (reference sequence). The DNA of the CDR3 is TGTGCCAGCAGCTTGTTGGGACAGGCGAACACCGGGGAGCTGTTTTTT. Protein sequence: CASSLLGQANTGELFF.

The chain links TRBV29-1 to TRBJ1-2, with a tentative D call TRBD1 (6 bases). The germline gives CDR1 SQVTM, CDR2 ANQGSEA. The V end lost 0 bases, the J end lost 14 bases, and 16 bases lay between the germline ends. The CDR3 loop spans 12 amino acids. CDR3 nucleotides: TGCAGCGTTGAAGATGGTGGGACAAAAAGGACCTTC. Residues: CSVEDGGTKRTF. The variable domain in full, with the rest retrieved from reference TRBV29-1 and TRBJ1-2, is SAVISQKPSRDICQRGTSLTIQCQVDSQVTMMFWYRQQPGQSLTLIATANQGSEATYESGFVIDKFPISRPNLTFSTLTVSNMSPEDSSIYLCSVEDGGTKRTFGSGTRLTVV.